The TCR beta chain under discussion was sequenced for a study of blood T cells in healthy people across ages. V was trimmed by 4 bases and J by 4 bases, leaving 10 bases between them. Germline CDR1 and CDR2: MRHNA and SNTAGT. CDR3 length: 13 residues. Combining a sample-barcoded 5' primer with a J-beta primer mix, a second PCR ran for about 7 to 11 cycles. In TCRdb, the 5' RACE reads were re-called with MiXCR into one record per CDR3 protein. The sample shows around 700,000 distinct CDR3 sequences, 20% to 25% of them seen only once. These data were likewise used in another study, on T cells of mothers and their children. That paper states: Each child gave 2.9 million or so TCR beta CDR3 reads (each mother, over 9.5 million).

Sequenced material: blood. The TCR was taken from a boy between 10 and 17 years old in good health. The J gene is TRBJ1-2, the V gene TRBV6-4; the D is unclear. Here the CDR3 DNA reads TGTGCCAGCAGTGCTGGTCTCTCCTATGGCTACACCTTC. This sequence encodes CASSAGLSYGYTF.